This TCR beta chain was identified in a study of response to subunit inactivated influenza vaccine. The V and J ends lost 0 bases and 5 bases, in that order; junction bases with no gene match: 14. The germline gives CDR1 LGHNA, CDR2 YSLEER. This CDR3 is 18 amino acids long. Notes on this clonotype: Its antigen is as yet unknown.

Study-wide points: Authors proposed each seasonal influenza vaccination draws in few new T cells.

TCRdb re-called the RT-PCR reads with MiXCR, one entry per CDR3 protein. Of about 800,000 distinct CDR3 sequences listed, 21% are singletons. The sequence came from a man over 45 who received an inactivated influenza vaccine. This specimen consisted of PBMCs from blood, obtained less than 6 days after vaccination. The chain recombines TRBV4-3 with TRBJ2-3, with 7 positions matching TRBD2. This CDR3 is CASSQDLASGGVVDTQYF. The CDR3 nucleotides read TGCGCCAGCAGCCAAGATCTGGCTAGCGGAGGGGTAGTAGATACGCAGTATTTT.